This entry lists 9 T cell receptor beta chains sequenced from one sample in a study. TCRdb fed the 5' RACE reads into MiXCR, producing one record per CDR3 protein. The data contain 60,000 to 65,000 distinct CDR3 sequences, just under 30% of them singletons. Sequenced: tumor-infiltrating naive CD4+ T cells sorted from the breast tumor. Subset defined: naive CD4+ T cells, CD4+CD45RA+CD25-. Source of these receptors: a female donor with breast cancer.

Notes on this clonotype: A read error may be the cause here, since a much bigger clone is one base away. The gene calls are TRBV27 and TRBJ2-7, with TRBD1 matching over 7 bases. V trimming: 2 bases; J trimming: 3 bases; junction bases outside the gene matches: 7. The CDR3 runs 15 residues. Germline V gene lookup returns CDR1 MNHEY and CDR2 SMNVEV (reference sequence). The CDR3 sequence: CASSLGGTVHYEQYF. The CDR3 DNA follows: TGTGCCAGCAGTTTAGGTGGGACAGTCCACTACGAGCAGTACTTC.

The V gene is TRBV3-1, the J gene TRBJ2-7, with D uncertain. The CDR3 runs to 12 residues. The V end was cut by 2 bases, the J end by 10 bases, with 12 bases between. The germline V gene encodes CDR1 LGHDT and CDR2 YNNKEL (reference sequence). The CDR3 loop is CASSQFEGAQYF. The CDR3 DNA reads as TGTGCCAGCAGCCAATTCGAAGGTGCCCAGTACTTC.

This clonotype has at least ten counts. The chain joins TRBV4-2 to TRBJ2-2, with D unclear. This CDR3 contains 13 residues. Trimming cost V 1 base and J 6 bases, with 6 bases left between them. Per the germline V gene, CDR1 is LGHNA and CDR2 is YNFKEQ. DNA for the CDR3: TGTGCCAGCAGCCAAGTAGACTCCGGGGAGCTGTTTTTT. Protein product: CASSQVDSGELFF.

The V and J genes are TRBV7-6 and TRBJ2-5; 13 bases fit TRBD2. The germline V gene has CDR1 SGHVS and CDR2 FNYEAQ. The CDR3 has 15 residues. The V segment lost 3 bases and the J segment 4 bases; nucleotides outside the gene matches: 2. The CDR3 loop reads CASSLRLAGGETQYF. In nucleotides, the CDR3 is TGTGCCAGCAGCTTGAGACTAGCGGGAGGAGAGACCCAGTACTTC.

This clonotype was observed a few times. V and J are TRBV28 and TRBJ1-2, with D maybe TRBD1 (5 bases). Between the trimmed V and J ends, which lost 5 bases and 4 bases, there was a span of 8 bases. Germline V gene lookup returns CDR1 MDHEN and CDR2 SYDVKM. CDR3 length equals 12 residues. CDR3 protein: CASSDDSYGYTF. In DNA, the CDR3 is TGTGCCAGCAGTGATGACAGCTATGGCTACACCTTC.

This clonotype showed up just a few times. The chain couples TRBV7-2 to TRBJ1-5; D gene uncertain. Looked up from germline, CDR1 is SGHTA and CDR2 is FQGNSA. Between the trimmed V and J ends, which lost 1 base and 4 bases, there was a span of 11 bases. The CDR3 spans 15 residues. CDR3 residues: CTSSLGRSGNQPQHF. DNA of the CDR3: TGTACCAGCAGCTTAGGAAGATCAGGAAATCAGCCCCAGCATTTT.

This clonotype occurred many times. The rearrangement links TRBV20-1 to TRBJ1-5; D perhaps matches TRBD1 (6 bases). Trimming shortened V by 2 bases and J by 4 bases, and 12 bases separated the two germline ends. The CDR3 covers 14 residues. Per the germline V gene, CDR1 is DFQATT and CDR2 is SNEGSKA (reference sequence). CDR3 sequence: CSARSPTGNQPQHF. The CDR3 nucleotides are TGCAGTGCTAGATCCCCTACAGGGAATCAGCCCCAGCATTTT.

The chain uses TRBV18 and TRBJ1-1, with D perhaps TRBD1 (5 bases). The length of the CDR3 is 16 residues. Germline V gene data show CDR1 as KGHSH and CDR2 as LQKENI. V lost 2 bases and J 4 bases, leaving 17 bases between the germline ends. DNA for the CDR3: TGTGCCAGCTCACCAGGTCCCCCTCGGGGGTCCACTGAAGCTTTCTTT. Its protein is CASSPGPPRGSTEAFF.

The chain joins TRBV5-4 to TRBJ2-1; the D gene is possibly TRBD1 (5 bases). The V end was cut by 7 bases, the J end by 2 bases, with 10 bases between. This CDR3 is built from 13 residues. The germline gives CDR1 SGHNT, CDR2 YYREEE (reference sequence). CDR3 in DNA: TGTGCCAGCGGGGCAGGGACCTACAATGAGCAGTTCTTC. Protein product: CASGAGTYNEQFF.